This record covers a single T cell receptor beta chain. This clone's antigen is unknown. Per-base qualities were not stored, and no clone one base away is much larger. V loses 6 bases of germline sequence and J loses 6 bases, and the interval between the two ends is 17 bases. CDR1 and CDR2 are drawn from the germline V gene: SQVTM, ANQGSEA. From cysteine to phenylalanine, the CDR3 is 13 amino acids long. The only DNA kept is the CDR3, 39 bases in frame from the first base. Enrolling through a virtual design, the prospective study's participants ranged in age from roughly 18 to 89 years and lived across some 22 United States geographic areas. To assign participants to cohorts, the prospective study relied on clinical history that participants themselves reported in a screening survey and a study questionnaire. In the prospective study, whole blood, serum and a nasopharyngeal or oropharyngeal swab were collected from each participant by mobile phlebotomists. Participants in the prospective study had the option to provide additional blood draws and questionnaires over a roughly 2-month period. Prospective study blood samples were shipped either frozen or at room temperature before DNA extraction.

The immunoSEQ Assay, a bias-controlled multiplex PCR, was used to amplify TCRbeta CDR3 regions from genomic DNA. The paper's processing steps were these. Within the assay, amplification of reference gene primers was used to estimate how many nucleated cells each sample contained. To quantify the absolute abundance of each unique TCRbeta CDR3 rearrangement, sequence reads were collapsed and filtered. For each sample, productive Simpson clonality was calculated as the square root of Simpson's diversity index across productive rearrangements. TCRdb retrieved this table from immuneACCESS and kept in-frame rearrangements only. Not all clones are present; in checked studies, unresolved V genes account for under half, and no reason is known for the remainder. V and J calls and clone size are copied from that table; D and trimming were computed from the DNA. This sample is represented by approximately 360,000 clones; 88% of them were singletons. The ten largest clones add up to 0.95% to 1% of the sample.

The data stem from a study of blood T cell repertoires in COVID-19 (dated by TCRdb to 2020 to 2021). Turning to the overall study: Collaborator samples came from the United States, Italy and Spain and covered acute and convalescent phases of COVID-19. The material from the prospective study consisted of cDNA or gDNA derived from T cells, B-cell-depleted T cells, or PBMCs. The dataset comprised deeply sampled blood TCRbeta repertoires from subjects exposed to, actively infected with, or recovered from COVID-19. The repertoires were released in a freely available public database intended as a resource for research on the immune response to SARS-CoV-2. Samples were obtained from the ongoing ImmuneRACE study (first 160 participants) and from some 1,300 subjects provided by 6 global collaborators. The sample metadata nearly always contained a de-identified subject ID, COVID-19 status, age in years and sex. Where HLA class I and class II types were available, the types were taken from metadata supplied by the sample provider, not from assay-based typing.

Study-wide conclusions, independent of this receptor: The amount of clinical and demographic metadata varied by source and participant and was provided uncurated.

The rearranged segments are TRBV29-1 and TRBJ1-2; confidence is insufficient to name the D gene. The source material was PBMCs or T cells enriched from blood (not recorded which). The TCR comes from a woman in her twenties or thirties with acute COVID-19. The sequenced DNA is TGCAGCGTATCCAAACACGAAGATGATGGCTACACCTTC. Translation gives CSVSKHEDDGYTF.